Below are 15 T cell receptor beta chains sequenced from a single sample in a study of blood T cell repertoires in COVID-19 (dated by TCRdb to 2018 to 2020). The library was generated by the immunoSEQ multiplex PCR assay. TCRdb retrieved this table from immuneACCESS and kept in-frame rearrangements only. Not all clones are present; in checked studies, unresolved V genes account for under half, and no reason is known for the remainder. For this sample there are roughly 250,000 clones; 80% to 90% appear just once. The ten most abundant clones make up about 4.1% of the sample. Sequencing was carried out using PBMCs or T cells enriched from blood (not recorded which). The receptors were gathered from a woman aged 30 to 39 who had recovered from COVID-19.

This clone was seen a single time. J is TRBJ2-1 and V is TRBV6-5; no clear D. There are 13 residues in the CDR3. The germline gives CDR1 MNHEY, CDR2 SVGAGI. V was pared by 7 bases and J by 2 bases, with 9 bases between. CDR3 protein: CASTPAPYNEQFF. CDR3 nucleotides: TGTGCCAGCACCCCCGCGCCCTACAATGAGCAGTTCTTC.

The chain uses TRBV27 and TRBJ1-5; 11 bases line up with TRBD1. Unmatched junction bases numbered 5, after V lost 4 bases and J lost 3 bases. There are 16 residues in the CDR3. The germline gives CDR1 MNHEY, CDR2 SMNVEV (reference sequence). CDR3 protein: CASSWGDRGNNQPQHF. CDR3 nucleotide sequence: TGTGCCAGCAGTTGGGGGGACAGGGGGAACAATCAGCCCCAGCATTTT.

This clone was counted a single time. The chain employs TRBV7-6 and TRBJ1-1; no definite D call. This CDR3 spans 15 amino acids. The ends were cut back, 1 base at V and 0 bases at J, with 9 bases in the middle. The germline V gene has CDR1 SGHVS and CDR2 FNYEAQ. This CDR3 is CASSLDTAMNTEAFF. The CDR3 coding sequence is TGTGCCAGCAGCTTAGATACAGCTATGAACACTGAAGCTTTCTTT.

This rearrangement joins TRBV5-4 to TRBJ1-4; D not certain. CDR3 size: 15 residues. From germline, CDR1 is SGHNT and CDR2 YYREEE (reference sequence). The V gene lost 4 bases and the J gene lost 5 bases, with 15 bases spanning the gap. CDR3 loop: CASSPQPKGNEKLFF. DNA of the CDR3: TGTGCCAGCAGCCCACAGCCTAAAGGAAATGAAAAACTGTTTTTT.

This clone was detected once. The chain combines TRBV6-5 with TRBJ2-7; TRBD1 is a possible D gene (6 bases). CDR1 and CDR2 (germline): MNHEY, SVGAGI. The CDR3 sequence is 13 residues long. V lost 7 bases, J lost 2 bases, and 12 bases lay in between. The CDR3 loop reads CASTGQYTYEQYF. The DNA of the CDR3 is TGTGCCAGCACCGGACAGTATACCTACGAGCAGTACTTC.

This clone was found once. V and J are TRBV2 and TRBJ1-1; D may be TRBD1 (5 bases). The CDR3 totals 13 residues. CDR1 SNHLY and CDR2 FYNNEI come from the germline V gene. Trimming shortened V by 4 bases and J by 1 base, and 7 bases separated the two germline ends. CDR3 coding DNA: TGTGCCAGCAGTGCCGACAGGAACACTGAAGCTTTCTTT. Translated, it gives CASSADRNTEAFF. The full variable domain, rest sourced from reference TRBV2 and TRBJ1-1, is EPEVTQTPSHQVTQMGQEVILRCVPISNHLYFYWYRQILGQKVEFLVSFYNNEISEKSEIFDDQFSVERPDGSNFTLKIRSTKLEDSAMYFCASSADRNTEAFFGQGTRLTVV.

This clone was observed a single time. This chain links TRBV5-4 with TRBJ1-2, with TRBD1 identical over 9 bases. This CDR3 is built from 17 residues. V gave up 0 bases and J gave up 3 bases; unmatched junction bases: 9. Germline V lookup: CDR1 SGHNT, CDR2 YYREEE (reference sequence). The CDR3 DNA reads TGTGCCAGCAGCTTGGGGCGATCAACAGGGGGCGACTATGGCTACACCTTC. Its protein product is CASSLGRSTGGDYGYTF.

The chain recombines TRBV10-3 with TRBJ2-3; TRBD2 matches 8 bases. The length of the CDR3 is 15 residues. Germline-derived CDR1 and CDR2 are ENHRY and SYGVKD. J was trimmed by 1 base and V by 2 bases; bases with no gene match: 2. The CDR3 coding sequence is TGTGCCATCAGTGAGCCAGCGGGGGGCACAGATACGCAGTATTTT. Protein: CAISEPAGGTDTQYF.

V is TRBV28 and J is TRBJ1-2; 9 nucleotides match TRBD1. V was clipped by 1 base and J by 5 bases; unmatched bases: 5. The CDR3 has 15 amino acids. Germline V gene sequence: CDR1 MDHEN, CDR2 SYDVKM. The CDR3 loop reads CASSLFRDRAYGYTF. CDR3 nucleotide sequence: TGTGCCAGCAGTTTATTCCGGGACAGGGCTTATGGCTACACCTTC.

The chain combines TRBV20-1 with TRBJ1-1; weak D call: TRBD1 (6 bases). The CDR3 spans 11 residues. Germline CDR1 DFQATT, CDR2 SNEGSKA (reference sequence). Here the CDR3 reads CRAGVHTEAFF. The CDR3 region has the DNA TGCAGGGCAGGGGTCCACACTGAAGCTTTCTTT.

This sequence joins TRBV9 and TRBJ1-2; no reliable D call. The germline gives CDR1 SGDLS, CDR2 YYNGEE. Trimming took 4 bases from V and 9 from J, leaving 13 bases between them. This CDR3 contains 12 residues. CDR3 region: CASSPPPGSYTF. The CDR3 nucleotides are TGTGCCAGCAGCCCGCCGCCGGGGAGCTACACCTTC.

The rearrangement joins TRBV7-9 to TRBJ2-7; 8 bases map to TRBD1. The CDR3 is 16 amino acids. Trimming took 5 bases from V and 4 from J; bases not matched to a gene: 13. Germline values: CDR1 SEHNR, CDR2 FQNEAQ (reference sequence). The CDR3 bases are TGTGCCAGCAGCCCCGGCGGGGAGGACAGGGCATACGAGCAGTACTTC. The encoded protein is CASSPGGEDRAYEQYF. Full variable domain (outside the CDR3, taken from reference TRBV7-9 and TRBJ2-7): DTGVSQNPRHKITKRGQNVTFRCDPISEHNRLYWYRQTLGQGPEFLTYFQNEAQLEKSRLLSDRFSAERPKGSFSTLEIQRTEQGDSAMYLCASSPGGEDRAYEQYFGPGTRLTVT.

The CDR3 sequence: CASRGGGTTEAFF. The CDR3 DNA reads as TGTGCCAGCAGGGGCGGCGGGACCACTGAAGCTTTCTTT. The genes are TRBV6-5 and TRBJ1-1; possible D gene TRBD1, 5 bases. V lost 6 bases and J 4 bases, leaving 12 bases between the germline ends. This CDR3 has 13 residues. Germline CDR1 MNHEY, CDR2 SVGAGI.

The gene calls are TRBV18 and TRBJ2-3, with D perhaps matching TRBD2 (5 bases). The CDR3 has 17 amino acids. Per the germline V gene, CDR1 is KGHSH and CDR2 is LQKENI. V shed 6 bases and J shed 5 bases, with 24 bases lying between them. The CDR3 DNA reads TGTGCCAGCTCGCACGAGACTCGGGGTGGTGGGAGAGATACGCAGTATTTT. It codes for CASSHETRGGGRDTQYF.

The CDR3 DNA is TGTGCTAGTGGCCGTAGCGGGGTAGGCACAGATACGCAGTATTTT. It translates to CASGRSGVGTDTQYF. J is TRBJ2-3 and V is TRBV12-5; TRBD2 matches 8 bases. The CDR3 is 15 amino acids. Germline V gene data show CDR1 as LGHNT and CDR2 as FRNRAP. With 6 bases clipped from V and 1 base from J, the junction kept 6 bases outside the gene matches.